This T cell receptor beta chain stems from a study of high-grade serous ovarian cancer treatment subgroups. Across the whole study: Mean per sample: about 14,000 reads, about 7,000 unique TCR beta rearrangements. The study, taken as a whole, reports: Tumors within one patient showed repertoire similarity of roughly 0.095 to 0.8. The analyses considered CDR3 and ignored CDR1 and CDR2.

Concerning this clone: Its target is not known.

The tumor samples were collected prior to definitive surgery or chemotherapy. Measured with immunoSEQ multiplex PCR; TCRdb has only the in-frame clones, and not every one. The sample holds 8,500 to 9,500 clones, less than 90% seen once. From germline, CDR1 is MDHEN and CDR2 SYDVKM. The V gene end was trimmed by 4 bases and the J gene end by 4 bases; junction bases not matched to a gene: 5. The CDR3 runs 16 residues. The clonotype originates from a human donor with high-grade serous ovarian cancer. This chain links TRBV28 with TRBJ2-1, with 12 bases matching TRBD2. The source material was tumor tissue. The CDR3 DNA sequence: TGTGCCAGCAGTTCGGCACTAGCGGGAGGATACAATGAGCAGTTCTTC. Encoded protein: CASSSALAGGYNEQFF.